The 17 T cell receptor beta chains presented below share a single source sample, sequenced in a study of CD8+ T cells in alopecia areata. After isolation, RNA underwent reverse transcription to generate cDNA as the sequencing template. The repertoire was sequenced with immunoSEQ multiplex PCR; TCRdb's copy has only in-frame clones and lacks some. The sample lists around 130,000 clones; over 50% were seen once. Specimen: CD4+ T cells sorted from blood, collected at week 0. These receptors all stem from a human donor with alopecia areata.

V usage is TRBV9 and J usage is TRBJ2-7, with D perhaps given as TRBD1 or TRBD2 (6 bases each). V lost 4 bases to trimming and J lost 3 bases, with 11 bases between them. The length of the CDR3 is 13 residues. Germline V CDR1 and CDR2: SGDLS, YYNGEE. CDR3 protein: CASSLGGNYEQYF. The CDR3 coding sequence is TGTGCCAGCAGCCTAGGGGGGAACTACGAGCAGTACTTC.

This clone was observed a handful of times. This chain uses TRBV19 with TRBJ2-1; TRBD2 matches at 7 bases. With 3 bases clipped from V and 3 bases from J, the junction kept 5 bases outside the gene matches. CDR1 and CDR2 from the germline V gene are LNHDA and SQIVND (reference sequence). This CDR3 comprises 15 residues. The CDR3 coding sequence is TGTGCCAGTAGTATTACGTGGGAGGGCTACAATGAGCAGTTCTTC. This sequence encodes CASSITWEGYNEQFF.

This clone was counted a single time. The V and J genes are TRBV7-2 and TRBJ1-2, with D unclear. V shed 1 base and J shed 1 base, with 7 bases lying between them. Germline CDR1 SGHTA, CDR2 FQGNSA. The CDR3 spans 14 residues. DNA for the CDR3: TGTGCCAGCAGCTTAGGTCTAGTTAACTATGGCTACACCTTC. This sequence encodes CASSLGLVNYGYTF.

This chain connects TRBV6-5 to TRBJ2-7, with no clear D. The CDR3 extends over 15 amino acids. Between the trimmed V and J ends, which lost 4 bases and 5 bases, there was a span of 18 bases. The germline V gene encodes CDR1 MNHEY and CDR2 SVGAGI. The CDR3 spells CASSLRRLSRDEQYF. For the CDR3, the DNA is TGTGCCAGCAGTTTACGACGGCTTTCACGGGACGAGCAGTACTTC.

The V gene is TRBV7-9, the J gene TRBJ2-2; no clear D. Trimming cost V 1 base and J 2 bases, with 8 bases left between them. The length of the CDR3 is 15 residues. CDR1 SEHNR and CDR2 FQNEAQ come from the germline V gene (reference sequence). Here the CDR3 DNA reads TGTGCCAGCAGCTTAGTGGGTCTCAACACCGGGGAGCTGTTTTTT. Amino acids: CASSLVGLNTGELFF.

The chain joins TRBV9 to TRBJ2-3; weak D call: TRBD2 (6 bases). V lost 2 bases to trimming and J lost 1 base, with 11 bases between them. The germline V gene has CDR1 SGDLS and CDR2 YYNGEE. The CDR3 spans 15 residues. CDR3 in DNA: TGTGCCAGCAGCGTTGGGACGGGGGGCACAGATACGCAGTATTTT. This codes for CASSVGTGGTDTQYF.

In this sample, this clone turned up a few times. The gene calls are TRBV29-1 and TRBJ1-1, with 8 bases matching TRBD1. The CDR3 has 13 residues. The germline V gene encodes CDR1 SQVTM and CDR2 ANQGSEA. V lost 4 bases, J lost 3 bases, and 4 bases stayed unmatched. In DNA form, the CDR3 reads TGCAGCGTTGCATTGGGACAGGACACTGAAGCTTTCTTT. It yields the protein CSVALGQDTEAFF.

The chain employs TRBV6-5 and TRBJ1-1; 7 bases are shared with TRBD1. Germline CDR1 is MNHEY and CDR2 is SVGAGI. The CDR3 totals 16 residues. The V segment lost 2 bases and the J segment 0 bases; nucleotides outside the gene matches: 6. The CDR3 bases are TGTGCCAGCAGTTACGGGATACAGGGGATGAACACTGAAGCTTTCTTT. Its protein product is CASSYGIQGMNTEAFF.

The V and J genes are TRBV7-2 and TRBJ1-5; maybe TRBD1 (5 bases). The CDR3 totals 15 residues. The V gene's germline CDR1 is SGHTA and CDR2 FQGNSA. The V gene lost 1 base and the J gene lost 5 bases, with 12 bases spanning the gap. The CDR3 loop reads CASSLVSPGDQPQHF. DNA of the CDR3: TGTGCCAGCAGCTTAGTTAGTCCGGGGGATCAGCCCCAGCATTTT.

The chain links TRBV5-6 to TRBJ1-1, with D hard to call. The CDR3 length is 13 residues. Germline lookup yields CDR1 SGHDT and CDR2 YYEEEE. Deletions cut 1 base from V and 5 bases from J, with 9 bases between. This CDR3 is CASSLQARTEAFF. DNA for the CDR3: TGTGCCAGCAGCTTGCAGGCGAGGACTGAAGCTTTCTTT.

The chain links TRBV5-1 to TRBJ2-5; 8 bases match TRBD2. This CDR3 is 16 amino acids long. Trimming took 1 base from V and 0 from J; bases not matched to a gene: 5. The V gene's germline CDR1 is SGHRS and CDR2 YFSETQ. The CDR3 spells CASSLRTGGYQETQYF. The DNA for the CDR3 is TGCGCCAGCAGCTTGAGAACGGGAGGGTACCAAGAGACCCAGTACTTC.

This rearrangement joins TRBV29-1 to TRBJ1-2; possibly TRBD1 for D (6 bases). V lost 6 bases and J lost 5, with 13 bases in between. This CDR3 is 12 amino acids long. The germline CDR1 and CDR2 sequences are SQVTM and ANQGSEA. The CDR3, as DNA: TGCAGCGTCGTAGACAGGTTATATGGCTACACCTTC. Translated: CSVVDRLYGYTF.

This CDR3 is CSVALDLGTTEAFF. CDR3 bases: TGCAGCGTCGCCTTAGACCTGGGTACCACTGAAGCTTTCTTT. The gene calls are TRBV29-1 and TRBJ1-1; D is undetermined. The CDR3 contains 14 residues. Germline assignment: CDR1 SQVTM and CDR2 ANQGSEA. V lost 6 bases, J lost 4 bases, and 18 bases lay in between.

The chain uses TRBV7-6 and TRBJ1-5; 7 bases match TRBD1. V lost 6 bases to trimming and J lost 5 bases; unmatched junction nucleotides: 10. This CDR3 comprises 15 residues. CDR1 and CDR2 from the germline V gene are SGHVS and FNYEAQ. The CDR3 protein is CASSRTGVGDQPQHF. In DNA, the CDR3 is TGTGCCAGCAGTCGCACAGGGGTGGGAGATCAGCCCCAGCATTTT. Based on the CDR3 plus reference TRBV7-6 and TRBJ1-5, the full variable domain is GAGVSQSPRYKVTKRGQDVALRCDPISGHVSLYWYRQALGQGPEFLTYFNYEAQQDKSGLPNDRFSAERPEGSISTLTIQRTEQRDSAMYRCASSRTGVGDQPQHFGDGTRLSIL.

The chain combines TRBV7-6 with TRBJ2-2; D not resolved. Germline CDR1 reads SGHVS; CDR2 reads FNYEAQ. The V and J ends lost 5 bases and 2 bases respectively, with 15 bases between them. This CDR3 region has 16 residues. The CDR3 DNA is TGTGCCAGCAGCCCCGGTAATCGACTTAACACCGGGGAGCTGTTTTTT. It yields the protein CASSPGNRLNTGELFF. The full variable domain, completed using reference TRBV7-6 and TRBJ2-2, is GAGVSQSPRYKVTKRGQDVALRCDPISGHVSLYWYRQALGQGPEFLTYFNYEAQQDKSGLPNDRFSAERPEGSISTLTIQRTEQRDSAMYRCASSPGNRLNTGELFFGEGSRLTVL.

This clone has more than one count but fewer than ten. The chain uses TRBV11-2 and TRBJ1-5; D is ambiguous. Germline CDR1 SGHAT, CDR2 FQNNGV. This CDR3 is 15 amino acids long. Trimming stripped 0 bases from V and 2 bases from J, with 8 bases between. CDR3 sequence reads: CASSLESGGNQPQHF. The DNA of the CDR3 is TGTGCCAGCAGCTTAGAATCCGGTGGCAATCAGCCCCAGCATTTT.

CDR3 nucleotides: TGTGCCAGTAGCTCCAGCTTAAATTCACCCCTCCACTTT. It specifies CASSSSLNSPLHF. The V gene is TRBV19, the J gene TRBJ1-6; D ambiguous. V was shortened by 6 bases and J by 7 bases, with 10 bases between the two germline ends. CDR1 is LNHDA and CDR2 is SQIVND in the germline V gene (reference sequence). This CDR3 is 13 amino acids long.